Here is one T cell receptor beta chain with its context. This entry is derived from a study of blood T cell repertoires in COVID-19. Study information: Both acute and convalescent COVID-19 samples were obtained from the United States, Italy and Spain. T cells, B-cell-depleted T cells, or PBMCs supplied cDNA or gDNA.

As originally analysed: Nucleated cell number was recorded as an estimate derived from reference gene primer amplification. The method was immunoSEQ multiplex PCR; TCRdb's version includes in-frame clones alone and lacks a portion of them. D and trimming were read from the DNA, whereas the V and J calls and clone size are those reported in that table. The table lists 250,000 or so clones, about nine tenths of them singletons. This CDR3 has 13 amino acids. The V gene lost 5 bases and the J gene lost 7 bases, with 12 bases spanning the gap. Germline V gene lookup returns CDR1 MNHEY and CDR2 SMNVEV (reference sequence).

Sequenced input: peripheral blood. The V gene is TRBV27, the J gene TRBJ1-3, with D perhaps matching TRBD1 (5 bases). This TCR was sampled from a woman in her sixties with acute or convalescent COVID-19. Here the CDR3 DNA reads TGTGCCAGCAGTGCCATCGGGGGGAACACCATATATTTT. Translation gives CASSAIGGNTIYF.